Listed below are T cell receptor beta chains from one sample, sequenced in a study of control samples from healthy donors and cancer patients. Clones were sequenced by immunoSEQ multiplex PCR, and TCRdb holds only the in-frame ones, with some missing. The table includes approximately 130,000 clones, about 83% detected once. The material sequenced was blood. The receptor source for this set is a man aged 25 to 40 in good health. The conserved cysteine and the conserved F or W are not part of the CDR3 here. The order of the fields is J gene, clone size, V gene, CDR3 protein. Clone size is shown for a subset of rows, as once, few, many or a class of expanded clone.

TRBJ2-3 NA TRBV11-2 ASSLGTDYGKGQY
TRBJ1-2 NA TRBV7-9 ASSLVLDGYT
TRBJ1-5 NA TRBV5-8 ASTLQRNQPQH
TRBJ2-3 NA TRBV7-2 ASVPSGSTDTQY
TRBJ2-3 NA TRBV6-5 ATGTGGTDTQY
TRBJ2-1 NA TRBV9 ASSVESGSYNEQF
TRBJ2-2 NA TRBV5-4 ASSLLENTGELF
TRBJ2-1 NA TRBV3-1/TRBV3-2 ASSQDRRGRGRDEQF
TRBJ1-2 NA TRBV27 ASSLREGTGNGYT
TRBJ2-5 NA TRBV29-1 TLGDSQETQY
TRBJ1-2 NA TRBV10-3 AISDPNSVRGYT
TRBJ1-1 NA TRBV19 ASRTGGGPLLLKNTEAF
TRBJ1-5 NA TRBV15 ATSRDLGEGQPQH
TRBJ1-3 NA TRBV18 ASSPQGRAASGNTIY
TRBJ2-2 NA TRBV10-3 AISDREYTGELF
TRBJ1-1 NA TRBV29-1 SVATGGITEAF
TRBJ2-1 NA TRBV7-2 ASSLFPGNEQF
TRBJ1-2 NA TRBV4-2 ASSLEGGNYGYT
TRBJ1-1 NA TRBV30 AWMENTEAF
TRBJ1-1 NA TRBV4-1 ASSQAFRQDYTEAF
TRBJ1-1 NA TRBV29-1 SARTGSNTEAF
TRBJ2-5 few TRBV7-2 ASSLQGTVRETQY
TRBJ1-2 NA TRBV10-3 AISESRPGQGRSYT
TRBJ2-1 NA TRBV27 ASSREISYNEQF
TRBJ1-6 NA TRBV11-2 ASSPITGSAF